This T cell receptor (beta chain) was identified during a study of T cell repertoires in cytomegalovirus infection. Background on the study: Shared public TCR beta signatures pointed to both CMV infection and a matching HLA type. General observations from the study: The study identified carriers of CMV plus the relevant HLA from cumulative public TCR beta family frequency. Clonotypes of TCR beta that were HLA-C-restricted and CMV-specific dominated the ex vivo response.

The ends were cut back, 0 bases at V and 1 base at J, with 5 bases in the middle. Germline V lookup: CDR1 DFQATT, CDR2 SNEGSKA (reference sequence). The CDR3 runs to 13 residues. TCRdb re-called the reads with MiXCR, one entry per CDR3 protein. The data contain approximately 100,000 distinct CDR3 sequences, around 22% of them seen just once; the ten biggest clones take up more than 35%. In the case of this clonotype: No antigen is known for it.

The source is a human donor in good health (CMV status not recorded). Some clones in this sample may be carry-over from other donors' samples. The chain links TRBV20-1 to TRBJ2-3; D remains unclear. Sequencing used CD8+ T cells from PBMCs. DNA of the CDR3: TGCAGTGCTAGAGATCCGGGCACAGATACGCAGTATTTT. It codes for CSARDPGTDTQYF.